The rows below give T cell receptor beta chains drawn from one sample of a study of OX40 agonist ivuxolimab in advanced cancers. Sequencing was performed with immunoSEQ multiplex PCR; in TCRdb, only in-frame clones are kept and a portion is missing. The sample lists 60,000 to 75,000 clones, over 80% occurring once. This specimen consisted of CD4+ or CD8+ T cells sorted from blood, obtained in a trial of the OX40 agonist ivuxolimab. Every receptor here comes from an adult with an advanced solid tumor such as melanoma, head and neck, liver or kidney cancer. CDR3s include the opening cysteine and the closing phenylalanine or tryptophan. D genes are given only for firm matches. Clone size is shown for a subset of rows, as once, few, many or a class of expanded clone.

CDR3 protein,CDR3 DNA,clone size,V gene,J gene,D gene
CASSQDVAGGVDTQYF,TGTGCCAGCAGCCAAGATGTGGCGGGAGGGGTAGATACGCAGTATTTT,.,TRBV4-2,TRBJ2-3,TRBD2
CASSFKTENTEAFF,TGTGCCAGCAGCTTCAAGACAGAGAACACTGAAGCTTTCTTT,once,TRBV5-6,TRBJ1-1,.
CASSYSIGGSAYEQYF,TGTGCCAGCAGTTACTCGATCGGCGGGAGCGCCTACGAGCAGTACTTC,.,TRBV6-6,TRBJ2-7,TRBD2
CASSPAGGGNGYTF,TGTGCCAGCAGTCCCGCCGGGGGAGGTAATGGCTACACCTTC,.,TRBV27,TRBJ1-2,.
CASSLWGTSDTDTQYF,TGTGCCAGCAGCTTATGGGGGACTAGCGACACAGATACGCAGTATTTT,.,TRBV7-6,TRBJ2-3,TRBD2
CASSGGQVGNTGELFF,TGTGCCAGCAGTGGGGGACAGGTGGGGAACACCGGGGAGCTGTTTTTT,once,TRBV9,TRBJ2-2,TRBD1
CASSVGGTPTYEQYF,TGTGCCAGCAGCGTAGGCGGGACCCCGACTTACGAGCAGTACTTC,.,TRBV9,TRBJ2-7,.
CASSTGGSEAFF,TGCGCCAGCAGCACAGGGGGATCTGAAGCTTTCTTT,.,TRBV10-1,TRBJ1-1,TRBD1
CASSYSHHVGNTEAFF,TGTGCCAGCAGTTATTCCCACCACGTGGGGAACACTGAAGCTTTCTTT,.,TRBV6-6,TRBJ1-1,.
CAARTLREVSSYEQYF,TGTGCCGCCCGGACTTTGCGGGAGGTGAGCTCCTACGAGCAGTACTTC,.,TRBV28,TRBJ2-7,TRBD2
CASSAVGGETQYF,TGTGCCAGCAGTGCGGTGGGGGGGGAGACCCAGTACTTC,.,TRBV2,TRBJ2-5,TRBD2
CASSIPWSDSNQPQHF,TGTGCCAGTAGTATCCCCTGGTCGGATAGCAATCAGCCCCAGCATTTT,.,TRBV19,TRBJ1-5,.
CASSLTISGNTIYF,TGTGCCAGCAGTTTGACCATATCTGGAAACACCATATATTTT,few,TRBV27,TRBJ1-3,.
CASSYSHTDTQYF,TGTGCCAGCAGTTACTCTCACACAGATACGCAGTATTTT,.,TRBV6-5,TRBJ2-3,.
CASSITGQGAHNEQFF,TGTGCCAGTAGTATTACCGGACAGGGGGCCCACAATGAGCAGTTCTTC,.,TRBV19,TRBJ2-1,TRBD1
CASSLVLSGNEQFF,TGTGCCAGCAGCTTAGTGTTGAGCGGTAATGAGCAGTTCTTC,.,TRBV11-2,TRBJ2-1,.
CASSRDLYNEQFF,TGTGCCAGTAGTAGGGATTTATACAATGAGCAGTTCTTC,.,TRBV19,TRBJ2-1,.
CASSLGQGGSPLHF,TGTGCCAGCAGCTTAGGACAGGGTGGGTCACCCCTCCACTTT,.,TRBV7-2,TRBJ1-6,TRBD1
CASSEQGALWNEQFF,TGTGCCAGCAGTGAACAGGGGGCCCTGTGGAATGAGCAGTTCTTC,.,TRBV28,TRBJ2-1,TRBD1
CASSPWARLGQETQYF,TGTGCCAGCAGCCCTTGGGCACGTTTAGGCCAAGAGACCCAGTACTTC,few,TRBV9,TRBJ2-5,.
CASSSTSGNTGELFF,TGTGCCAGCAGCTCGACTAGCGGAAACACCGGGGAGCTGTTTTTT,.,TRBV7-2,TRBJ2-2,TRBD2
CASSLGAGSLFEQYF,TGTGCCAGCAGCTTGGGGGCCGGGTCTCTATTCGAGCAGTACTTC,.,TRBV5-6,TRBJ2-7,.
CASRPSLDRAGIQYF,TGTGCCAGCAGACCGAGCCTCGACAGGGCCGGGATCCAGTACTTC,.,TRBV28,TRBJ2-5,TRBD1
CASSLGAGVDGYTF,TGTGCCAGCAGCTTGGGGGCAGGGGTCGATGGCTACACCTTC,.,TRBV5-6,TRBJ1-2,.
CASSFTGTNEKLFF,TGTGCCAGCAGTTTTACAGGAACTAATGAAAAACTGTTTTTT,.,TRBV27,TRBJ1-4,.
CAWSPRELTYEQYF,TGTGCCTGGAGTCCCAGGGAATTAACCTACGAGCAGTACTTC,once,TRBV30,TRBJ2-7,.
CASSQFGQSSYEQYF,TGTGCCAGCAGCCAATTTGGCCAGAGCTCCTACGAGCAGTACTTC,.,TRBV4-2,TRBJ2-7,.
CASRPGQGAREQYF,TGTGCCAGCCGACCTGGACAGGGGGCTAGGGAGCAGTACTTC,once,TRBV6-5,TRBJ2-7,TRBD1
CASSPLPATGANWPQHF,TGTGCCAGCTCACCACTCCCCGCGACAGGGGCGAATTGGCCCCAGCATTTT,once,TRBV18,TRBJ1-5,TRBD1
CASGLVGTEAFF,TGTGCTAGTGGTTTGGTAGGGACTGAAGCTTTCTTT,.,TRBV12-5,TRBJ1-1,.
CASGHQENTEAFF,TGCGCCAGCGGACACCAGGAGAACACTGAAGCTTTCTTT,.,TRBV4-1,TRBJ1-1,.
CASSQGYTQYF,TGTGCCAGCAGCCAAGGCTATACGCAGTATTTT,.,TRBV11-1,TRBJ2-3,.
CASSPWREVFGEQFF,TGTGCCAGCAGTCCCTGGCGGGAGGTATTCGGGGAGCAGTTCTTC,few,TRBV6-5,TRBJ2-1,TRBD2
CASSPPGGGYTGELFF,TGTGCCAGCTCACCCCCCGGAGGCGGGTACACCGGGGAGCTGTTTTTT,.,TRBV18,TRBJ2-2,.
CASSVVPATYEQYF,TGTGCCAGCAGCGTAGTACCGGCCACCTACGAGCAGTACTTC,.,TRBV9,TRBJ2-7,.
CAWSGLDYGGRAYTYNEQFF,TGTGCCTGGAGCGGACTGGATTACGGCGGGAGGGCCTACACCTACAATGAGCAGTTCTTC,.,TRBV30,TRBJ2-1,TRBD2
CASSDGPYNEQFF,TGTGCCAGCAGTGACGGCCCCTACAATGAGCAGTTCTTC,once,TRBV6-4,TRBJ2-1,.
CASSQDENTGELFF,TGCGCCAGCAGCCAAGATGAGAACACCGGGGAGCTGTTTTTT,once,TRBV4-1,TRBJ2-2,.
CASSLGGQGSEQYF,TGTGCCAGCAGCTTGGGCGGACAGGGATCCGAGCAGTACTTC,.,TRBV5-6,TRBJ2-7,TRBD1
CASSLDGPGRYEQYF,TGTGCCAGCAGCTTAGATGGTCCCGGGCGCTACGAGCAGTACTTC,.,TRBV11-2,TRBJ2-7,.
CASSATLAVRTDTQYF,TGTGCCAGCAGCGCAACACTAGCGGTACGCACAGATACGCAGTATTTT,.,TRBV9,TRBJ2-3,TRBD2
CSAALAEETQYF,TGCAGCGCCGCCCTAGCGGAAGAGACCCAGTACTTC,.,TRBV29-1,TRBJ2-5,TRBD2
CASSPKGRGGTDTQYF,TGTGCCAGCAGCCCTAAAGGGCGGGGGGGGACAGATACGCAGTATTTT,.,TRBV11-3,TRBJ2-3,TRBD2
CASSLGSGSYEQYF,TGTGCCAGCAGTTTAGGTAGCGGGAGCTACGAGCAGTACTTC,.,TRBV27,TRBJ2-7,TRBD2
CASRPGSTDTQYF,TGTGCCAGCAGACCGGGGAGCACAGATACGCAGTATTTT,.,TRBV7-9,TRBJ2-3,.
CASSQDGLYNEQFF,TGTGCCAGCAGCCAAGACGGCCTCTACAATGAGCAGTTCTTC,.,TRBV14,TRBJ2-1,.
CAISDGGGPYNEQFF,TGTGCCATCAGTGACGGGGGAGGGCCCTACAATGAGCAGTTCTTC,.,TRBV10-3,TRBJ2-1,TRBD2
CASSQALGGGFYNEQFF,TGTGCCAGCAGCCAAGCCCTCGGGGGGGGGTTCTACAATGAGCAGTTCTTC,.,TRBV4-2,TRBJ2-1,TRBD2
CASSEIEGSYYGYTF,TGTGCCAGCAGTGAGATAGAGGGCTCATACTATGGCTACACCTTC,.,TRBV6-1,TRBJ1-2,.
CASSYSEFQGNTIYF,TGTGCCAGCAGTTACTCGGAGTTCCAAGGAAACACCATATATTTT,.,TRBV6-6,TRBJ1-3,.
CASSLVAGVAAHEQYF,TGTGCCAGCAGCTTAGTAGCGGGAGTAGCGGCCCACGAGCAGTACTTC,.,TRBV7-6,TRBJ2-7,TRBD2
CASSQEFTPDTQYF,TGTGCCAGCAGCCAAGAGTTCACACCAGATACGCAGTATTTT,once,TRBV4-2,TRBJ2-3,.
CASSGGTTSGNSYEQYF,TGTGCCAGCAGCGGGGGGACGACTAGCGGGAATTCCTACGAGCAGTACTTC,.,TRBV5-4,TRBJ2-7,TRBD2
CASSVGAGSYYGYTF,TGTGCCAGCAGCGTAGGGGCAGGGTCTTACTATGGCTACACCTTC,once,TRBV9,TRBJ1-2,.
CASSLQTAVNTEAFF,TGTGCCAGCAGCCTCCAGACGGCAGTGAACACTGAAGCTTTCTTT,.,TRBV11-2,TRBJ1-1,.